Listed below are T cell receptor beta chains from one sample, sequenced in a study of blood T cell repertoires in COVID-19. This table comes from immunoSEQ multiplex PCR, and its TCRdb copy is limited to in-frame clones, with some not included. The sample lists about 140,000 clones; approximately 79% were seen once. Input material: PBMCs or T cells enriched from blood (not recorded which). The receptors here all came from a woman in her fifties or sixties who had recovered from COVID-19. Both conserved end residues are part of each CDR3. Fields, in order: D gene, clone size, V gene, J gene, CDR3 length, CDR3 protein, CDR3 DNA. A D gene is named only where the DNA matches it firmly. Clone size, where shown, is once, few, many, or a class for clones that have expanded.

d_gene: TRBD2
abundance: few
v_gene: TRBV5-1
j_gene: TRBJ2-5
len: 16
CDR3aa: CASSELGRGGPETQYF
CDR3nt: TGCGCCAGCAGCGAGTTAGGACGGGGGGGCCCGGAGACCCAGTACTTC

d_gene: .
abundance: .
v_gene: TRBV2
j_gene: TRBJ1-5
len: 13
CDR3aa: CASRGQIDQPQHF
CDR3nt: TGTGCCAGCAGAGGACAGATAGATCAGCCCCAGCATTTT

d_gene: .
abundance: .
v_gene: TRBV7-3
j_gene: TRBJ2-7
len: 15
CDR3aa: CASSLDARGFDEQYF
CDR3nt: TGTGCCAGCAGCTTAGACGCCAGGGGCTTCGACGAGCAGTACTTC

d_gene: .
abundance: .
v_gene: TRBV4-1
j_gene: TRBJ1-2
len: 16
CDR3aa: CASSQGRRDSAYGYTF
CDR3nt: TGCGCCAGCAGCCAAGGGAGGAGGGATTCTGCCTATGGCTACACCTTC

d_gene: .
abundance: many
v_gene: TRBV3-1/TRBV3-2
j_gene: TRBJ2-1
len: 14
CDR3aa: CASSQGPGGYEQFF
CDR3nt: TGTGCCAGCAGCCAAGGTCCAGGGGGGTATGAGCAGTTCTTC

d_gene: .
abundance: .
v_gene: TRBV19
j_gene: TRBJ1-6
len: 15
CDR3aa: CASRAGGGVNSPLHF
CDR3nt: TGTGCCAGCCGGGCGGGAGGGGGTGTTAATTCACCCCTCCACTTT

d_gene: TRBD1
abundance: .
v_gene: TRBV12-3/TRBV12-4
j_gene: TRBJ1-2
len: 13
CDR3aa: CASRPGGGYGYTF
CDR3nt: TGTGCCAGCAGGCCAGGGGGTGGATATGGCTACACCTTC

d_gene: .
abundance: many
v_gene: TRBV6-1
j_gene: TRBJ1-5
len: 14
CDR3aa: CASSEHRDHQPQHF
CDR3nt: TGTGCCAGCAGTGAACACAGGGACCACCAGCCCCAGCATTTT

d_gene: .
abundance: many
v_gene: TRBV9
j_gene: TRBJ2-7
len: 15
CDR3aa: CASSYDPDSILGQYF
CDR3nt: TGTGCCAGCAGCTACGACCCGGACAGTATACTCGGGCAGTACTTC

d_gene: .
abundance: .
v_gene: TRBV19
j_gene: TRBJ1-1
len: 15
CDR3aa: CASSMRIQMRTEAFF
CDR3nt: TGTGCCAGTAGTATGCGCATCCAAATGCGGACTGAAGCTTTCTTT

d_gene: .
abundance: .
v_gene: TRBV5-1
j_gene: TRBJ2-1
len: 17
CDR3aa: CASSPRSGPGTYNEQFF
CDR3nt: TGCGCCAGCAGCCCCAGGTCCGGTCCAGGGACCTACAATGAGCAGTTCTTC

d_gene: .
abundance: .
v_gene: TRBV9
j_gene: TRBJ2-2
len: 15
CDR3aa: CASSVVAGYTGELFF
CDR3nt: TGTGCCAGCAGCGTAGTGGCGGGGTACACCGGGGAGCTGTTTTTT

d_gene: TRBD2
abundance: .
v_gene: TRBV12-5
j_gene: TRBJ2-2
len: 15
CDR3aa: CASGLRAGEFGELFF
CDR3nt: TGTGCTAGTGGTTTGAGGGCGGGAGAGTTCGGGGAGCTGTTTTTT

d_gene: .
abundance: .
v_gene: TRBV10-3
j_gene: TRBJ2-3
len: 13
CDR3aa: CATLRGAGDTQYF
CDR3nt: TGTGCCACCCTCCGGGGGGCTGGAGATACGCAGTATTTT

d_gene: TRBD1
abundance: .
v_gene: TRBV2
j_gene: TRBJ2-7
len: 14
CDR3aa: CASSAGTGYDEQYF
CDR3nt: TGTGCCAGCAGCGCCGGGACAGGGTACGACGAGCAGTACTTC

d_gene: TRBD1
abundance: .
v_gene: TRBV7-3
j_gene: TRBJ2-3
len: 15
CDR3aa: CASSLSRTGRDTQYF
CDR3nt: TGTGCCAGCAGCTTAAGCAGGACAGGGAGAGATACGCAGTATTTT

d_gene: .
abundance: .
v_gene: TRBV11-2
j_gene: TRBJ1-1
len: 13
CDR3aa: CASSLGQNTEAFF
CDR3nt: TGTGCCAGCAGCTTGGGACAGAACACTGAAGCTTTCTTT

d_gene: TRBD1
abundance: .
v_gene: TRBV29-1
j_gene: TRBJ1-1
len: 14
CDR3aa: CSVHSQGGGTEAFF
CDR3nt: TGCAGCGTTCATTCTCAGGGGGGAGGCACTGAAGCTTTCTTT

d_gene: .
abundance: .
v_gene: TRBV5-6
j_gene: TRBJ2-1
len: 14
CDR3aa: CASSSRGDYNEQFF
CDR3nt: TGTGCCAGCAGCTCCAGGGGGGATTACAATGAGCAGTTCTTC

d_gene: TRBD2
abundance: .
v_gene: TRBV10-3
j_gene: TRBJ2-5
len: 17
CDR3aa: CAIRTGTSGGWQETQYF
CDR3nt: TGTGCCATCAGGACCGGGACTAGCGGGGGGTGGCAAGAGACCCAGTACTTC

d_gene: TRBD2
abundance: few
v_gene: TRBV7-8
j_gene: TRBJ2-3
len: 16
CDR3aa: CASSHRGGRRSDTQYF
CDR3nt: TGTGCCAGCAGTCACCGGGGGGGCCGTAGATCAGATACGCAGTATTTT

d_gene: .
abundance: .
v_gene: TRBV10-3
j_gene: TRBJ1-5
len: 14
CDR3aa: CAISGGDSNQPQHF
CDR3nt: TGTGCCATCAGTGGAGGAGATAGCAATCAGCCCCAGCATTTT

d_gene: TRBD1
abundance: .
v_gene: TRBV27
j_gene: TRBJ1-5
len: 16
CDR3aa: CASRQGSRPTNQPQHF
CDR3nt: TGTGCCAGCAGACAGGGGAGTAGGCCAACCAATCAGCCCCAGCATTTT

d_gene: .
abundance: .
v_gene: TRBV10-2
j_gene: TRBJ2-3
len: 15
CDR3aa: CASTEGGTGTGTQYF
CDR3nt: TGCGCCAGCACAGAGGGGGGGACTGGAACGGGTACGCAGTATTTT

d_gene: TRBD2
abundance: .
v_gene: TRBV19
j_gene: TRBJ2-3
len: 15
CDR3aa: CASSIPAGVADTQYF
CDR3nt: TGTGCCAGTAGTATTCCGGCGGGGGTGGCAGATACGCAGTATTTT

d_gene: .
abundance: .
v_gene: TRBV11-2
j_gene: TRBJ2-3
len: 16
CDR3aa: CASSLGSASSTDTQYF
CDR3nt: TGTGCCAGCAGCTTGGGGAGCGCCTCTAGCACAGATACGCAGTATTTT

d_gene: .
abundance: .
v_gene: TRBV18
j_gene: TRBJ2-7
len: 13
CDR3aa: CASSPNGLPEQYF
CDR3nt: TGTGCCAGCTCACCGAACGGACTGCCAGAGCAGTACTTC

d_gene: TRBD2
abundance: .
v_gene: TRBV12-5
j_gene: TRBJ2-7
len: 14
CDR3aa: CASAFSGSRYEQYF
CDR3nt: TGTGCTAGTGCTTTTAGCGGGAGCAGGTACGAGCAGTACTTC

d_gene: TRBD1
abundance: .
v_gene: TRBV11-3
j_gene: TRBJ2-2
len: 15
CDR3aa: CASSLGQGYTGELFF
CDR3nt: TGTGCCAGCAGCCTAGGACAGGGGTATACCGGGGAGCTGTTTTTT

d_gene: .
abundance: few
v_gene: TRBV7-7
j_gene: TRBJ2-5
len: 13
CDR3aa: CASSLDTQETQYF
CDR3nt: TGTGCTAGCAGCTTAGACACCCAAGAGACCCAGTACTTC

d_gene: TRBD1
abundance: .
v_gene: TRBV2
j_gene: TRBJ1-2
len: 16
CDR3aa: CASSRDRVDQKRGYTF
CDR3nt: TGTGCCAGCAGTCGGGACAGGGTTGACCAAAAACGTGGCTACACCTTC

d_gene: TRBD2
abundance: .
v_gene: TRBV30
j_gene: TRBJ2-5
len: 13
CDR3aa: CAWILAGEETQYF
CDR3nt: TGTGCCTGGATCCTTGCGGGAGAAGAGACCCAGTACTTC

d_gene: .
abundance: .
v_gene: TRBV11-2
j_gene: TRBJ1-4
len: 13
CDR3aa: CASSRGPNEKLFF
CDR3nt: TGTGCCAGCAGCCGAGGGCCTAATGAAAAACTGTTTTTT

d_gene: TRBD1
abundance: .
v_gene: TRBV2
j_gene: TRBJ1-6
len: 16
CDR3aa: CASSSGTGDYNSPLHF
CDR3nt: TGTGCCAGCAGTTCCGGGACAGGAGATTATAATTCACCCCTCCACTTT

d_gene: .
abundance: few
v_gene: TRBV5-4
j_gene: TRBJ1-1
len: 17
CDR3aa: CASSLDPLWGLSTEAFF
CDR3nt: TGTGCCAGCAGCTTGGACCCCCTTTGGGGGCTGTCGACTGAAGCTTTCTTT

d_gene: .
abundance: .
v_gene: TRBV27
j_gene: TRBJ2-7
len: 14
CDR3aa: CASSGTTVSYEQYF
CDR3nt: TGTGCCAGCAGTGGGACAACCGTCTCCTACGAGCAGTACTTC

d_gene: TRBD2
abundance: once
v_gene: TRBV4-2
j_gene: TRBJ2-7
len: 16
CDR3aa: CASSQDTSGGAYEQYF
CDR3nt: TGTGCCAGCAGCCAAGATACCAGCGGGGGGGCCTACGAGCAGTACTTC

d_gene: .
abundance: .
v_gene: TRBV19
j_gene: TRBJ1-6
len: 13
CDR3aa: CASSPANRSPLHF
CDR3nt: TGTGCCAGTAGTCCCGCGAACCGTTCACCCCTCCACTTT

d_gene: .
abundance: .
v_gene: TRBV27
j_gene: TRBJ2-1
len: 14
CDR3aa: CASSPWENYNEQFF
CDR3nt: TGTGCCAGCAGCCCCTGGGAGAATTACAATGAGCAGTTCTTC